The clone carrying this T cell receptor (beta chain) came up a few times. Antigen unknown. One entry per CDR3 protein, called by TCRdb with MiXCR from the reads. The sample lists some 100,000 distinct CDR3 sequences, 20% to 30% occurring once. The CDR3 extends over 13 amino acids. Germline-derived CDR1 and CDR2 are LNHDA and SQIVND (reference sequence). J was trimmed by 3 bases and V by 8 bases; bases with no gene match: 5. This entry comes from a study of T cell repertoires in cytomegalovirus infection. Across the whole study: It was the public TCR beta signatures that indicated both CMV infection and matching HLA type.

General study results and limits: Pooled public TCR beta family frequency picked out CMV carriers with the relevant HLA. HLA-C-restricted CMV-specific TCR beta clonotypes prevailed in the ex vivo response.

Sequenced input: CD8+ T cells from PBMCs. The clonotype comes from a human donor in good health (CMV status not recorded). Some clones in this sample may be carry-over from other donors' samples. This rearrangement joins TRBV19 to TRBJ1-1; 8 positions match TRBD1. The chain's CDR3 is CASSTGGYTEAFF. The CDR3 DNA reads as TGTGCCAGTTCTACAGGGGGGTACACTGAAGCTTTCTTT. The full variable domain, completed using reference TRBV19 and TRBJ1-1, is DGGITQSPKYLFRKEGQNVTLSCEQNLNHDAMYWYRQDPGQGLRLIYYSQIVNDFQKGDIAEGYSVSREKKESFPLTVTSAQKNPTAFYLCASSTGGYTEAFFGQGTRLTVV.